Listed below are T cell receptor beta chains from one sample, sequenced in a study of long-term antiretroviral therapy in people with HIV. Some clones are missing from TCRdb's copy, which holds only in-frame ones; the method was immunoSEQ multiplex PCR. This sample yields roughly 20,000 clones, of which roughly 80% are seen a single time; 3.4% belongs to the top ten. The specimen was unsorted PBMCs, collected 1.9 years after starting antiretroviral therapy. These receptors all stem from a woman aged 45-65 years with HIV. CDR3s include the opening cysteine and the closing phenylalanine or tryptophan. The order of the fields is J gene, clone size, V gene, D gene, CDR3 DNA, CDR3 protein. The D gene is left open where the match is weak. A row's size may be missing; if present it is once, few, many or a size class.

J: TRBJ2-3; size: NA; V: TRBV7-2; D: NA; DNA: TGTGCCAGCAGCTTAGCCCCTGGAGCGTCAGATACGCAGTATTTT; CDR3: CASSLAPGASDTQYF
J: TRBJ1-2; size: NA; V: TRBV6-1; D: NA; DNA: TGTGCCAGCAGTGAGACAGGTTATGGCTACACCTTC; CDR3: CASSETGYGYTF
J: TRBJ2-7; size: few; V: TRBV19; D: NA; DNA: TGTGCCAGTAGTATACAGGGGAAGGAGCAGTACTTC; CDR3: CASSIQGKEQYF
J: TRBJ2-7; size: NA; V: TRBV7-5; D: NA; DNA: TGTGTCAGAGGCCCGCAAGGACAGGGCCCCCTCGAGCAGTACTTC; CDR3: CVRGPQGQGPLEQYF
J: TRBJ2-7; size: NA; V: TRBV18; D: NA; DNA: TGTGCCAGCTCACCAGGGGCGGACTCCTACGAGCAGTACTTC; CDR3: CASSPGADSYEQYF
J: TRBJ1-1; size: NA; V: TRBV6-6; D: NA; DNA: TGTGCCAGCAGTTACAAAGGGAGCACTGAAGCTTTCTTT; CDR3: CASSYKGSTEAFF
J: TRBJ1-2; size: NA; V: TRBV4-1; D: NA; DNA: TGCGCCAGCAGCCAGGCCGAAGTTAACTATGGCTACACCTTC; CDR3: CASSQAEVNYGYTF
J: TRBJ2-1; size: NA; V: TRBV9; D: TRBD1; DNA: TGTGCCAGCAGCGTAGGGACAGGGGGCTCCAATGAGCAGTTCTTC; CDR3: CASSVGTGGSNEQFF
J: TRBJ1-3; size: NA; V: TRBV2; D: NA; DNA: TGTGCCAGCAGTAGCCCTAGGAACACCATATATTTT; CDR3: CASSSPRNTIYF
J: TRBJ2-4; size: NA; V: TRBV7-3; D: TRBD1; DNA: TGTGCCAGCAGCCCCGCAGGACAGGGAAGAAACATTCAGTACTTC; CDR3: CASSPAGQGRNIQYF
J: TRBJ2-3; size: NA; V: TRBV11-2; D: TRBD2; DNA: TGTGCCAGCAGCTTGACTAGCGGGGTAGCAGATACGCAGTATTTT; CDR3: CASSLTSGVADTQYF
J: TRBJ2-3; size: NA; V: TRBV5-4; D: NA; DNA: TGTGCCAGCAGCTTGGGGGGCGTGGGTACGCAGTATTTT; CDR3: CASSLGGVGTQYF
J: TRBJ2-2; size: once; V: TRBV4-3; D: TRBD2; DNA: TGCGCCAGCAGCCCCGGACTAGCGGGGGGGCCAACCCCCGGGGAGCTGTTTTTT; CDR3: CASSPGLAGGPTPGELFF
J: TRBJ1-1; size: NA; V: TRBV2; D: NA; DNA: TGTGCCAGCAGTGGACAGATTAACACTGAAGCTTTCTTT; CDR3: CASSGQINTEAFF
J: TRBJ1-2; size: NA; V: TRBV2; D: TRBD1; DNA: TGTGCCAGCAGTGAACGGACAGGGAACTATGGCTACACCTTC; CDR3: CASSERTGNYGYTF
J: TRBJ2-6; size: NA; V: TRBV6-1; D: NA; DNA: TGTGCCAGCAGGACCGAGGCCTCTGGGGCCAACGTCCTGACTTTC; CDR3: CASRTEASGANVLTF
J: TRBJ1-2; size: NA; V: TRBV10-3; D: NA; DNA: TGTGCCATCAGTGCCGCGGGTTTACAGGGAATAGAGGGCTACACCTTC; CDR3: CAISAAGLQGIEGYTF
J: TRBJ2-7; size: NA; V: TRBV9; D: NA; DNA: TGTGCCAGCAGCGTAGGGTCCGAGTACGAGCAGTACTTC; CDR3: CASSVGSEYEQYF
J: TRBJ1-4; size: NA; V: TRBV5-1; D: TRBD1; DNA: TGCGCCAGCAGCTTGGGGCCAGGGGGTGAAAAACTGTTTTTT; CDR3: CASSLGPGGEKLFF
J: TRBJ1-1; size: NA; V: TRBV6-4; D: NA; DNA: TGTGCCAACCCCCCCGGACGATGGCGGAACACTGAAGCTTTCTTT; CDR3: CANPPGRWRNTEAFF
J: TRBJ2-7; size: NA; V: TRBV19; D: NA; DNA: TGTGCCAGTGGGACCGCCAGGGCCAACGAGCAGTACTTC; CDR3: CASGTARANEQYF
J: TRBJ2-2; size: few; V: TRBV19; D: NA; DNA: TGTGCCAGCTGCCCCGGGGGAGCGAACACCGGGGAGCTGTTTTTT; CDR3: CASCPGGANTGELFF
J: TRBJ2-7; size: NA; V: TRBV4-1; D: NA; DNA: TGCGCCAGCAGCCAAGTCCTAGGGACGTACTCCTACGAGCAGTACTTC; CDR3: CASSQVLGTYSYEQYF
J: TRBJ1-1; size: NA; V: TRBV2; D: NA; DNA: TGTGCCAGCAGTGCCCAATTGAACACTGAAGCTTTCTTT; CDR3: CASSAQLNTEAFF
J: TRBJ2-3; size: NA; V: TRBV6-4; D: NA; DNA: TGTGCCAGCAAAAGGGAAGGCACAGATACGCAGTATTTT; CDR3: CASKREGTDTQYF
J: TRBJ2-1; size: once; V: TRBV4-3; D: TRBD1; DNA: TGCGCCAGCAGCCGTACAGGGGGAACCTACAATGAGCAGTTCTTC; CDR3: CASSRTGGTYNEQFF
J: TRBJ1-2; size: NA; V: TRBV30; D: TRBD1; DNA: TGTGCCTGGAGTGTAGGACAGGGACTTCTGTATGGCTACACCTTC; CDR3: CAWSVGQGLLYGYTF
J: TRBJ1-2; size: NA; V: TRBV7-2; D: NA; DNA: TGTGCCAGCAGCCCTAGCCCCTCCCTGATCACCTTC; CDR3: CASSPSPSLITF
J: TRBJ1-6; size: NA; V: TRBV5-6; D: NA; DNA: TGTGCCAGCAGCTTGCATACAGGGAGTAATTCACCCCTCCACTTT; CDR3: CASSLHTGSNSPLHF
J: TRBJ2-1; size: once; V: TRBV19; D: TRBD1; DNA: TGTGCCAGTAGTACAGGGGGCTCCTACAATGAGCAGTTCTTC; CDR3: CASSTGGSYNEQFF
J: TRBJ1-5; size: NA; V: TRBV5-6; D: NA; DNA: TGTGCCAGCAGCTTTGGGGAACAGCCCCAGCATTTT; CDR3: CASSFGEQPQHF
J: TRBJ2-7; size: NA; V: TRBV27; D: NA; DNA: TGTGCCACTGGGACGCTAGTAATACCTCTCTACGAGCAGTACTTC; CDR3: CATGTLVIPLYEQYF
J: TRBJ1-3; size: NA; V: TRBV6-5; D: NA; DNA: TGTGCCAGCAGTGGCGGGACACTTTTAGGAAACACCATATATTTT; CDR3: CASSGGTLLGNTIYF
J: TRBJ2-7; size: NA; V: TRBV2; D: NA; DNA: TGTGCCAGCTTACGGAACACCTTATTCGAGCAGTACTTC; CDR3: CASLRNTLFEQYF